The rows below give T cell receptor beta chains drawn from one sample of a study of blood T cell repertoires in COVID-19. This table comes from immunoSEQ multiplex PCR, and its TCRdb copy is limited to in-frame clones, with some not included. The sample comprises about 71,000 clones, 90% of which are singletons, and about 5.1% rests with the top ten. The sequenced sample was peripheral blood. The receptors were gathered from a woman aged 18 to 35 with acute or convalescent COVID-19. Both conserved end residues are part of each CDR3. Fields, in order: J gene, clone size, V gene, CDR3 length, D gene, CDR3 protein, CDR3 DNA. A D gene is named only where the DNA matches it firmly. The size field is filled for only some rows; it gives once, few, many or a size class.

TRBJ1-3 NA TRBV10-3 18 TRBD1 CAHNLETAGGGSGNTIYF TGTGCCCACAACCTAGAGACGGCAGGGGGCGGCTCTGGAAACACCATATATTTT
TRBJ1-1 NA TRBV2 15 NA CASSEAGGRNTEAFF TGTGCCAGCAGTGAAGCGGGGGGGCGGAACACTGAAGCTTTCTTT
TRBJ2-7 NA TRBV7-9 13 TRBD2 CASSFASGSEQYF TGTGCCAGCAGCTTCGCTAGCGGATCCGAGCAGTACTTC
TRBJ1-6 NA TRBV2 14 NA CASSEAIKTTPLHF TGTGCCAGCAGTGAAGCGATTAAGACTACACCCCTCCACTTT
TRBJ2-2 NA TRBV6-5 13 NA CASLRENTGELFF TGTGCCAGCCTGAGAGAGAACACCGGGGAGCTGTTTTTT
TRBJ2-2 NA TRBV5-6 14 TRBD1 CASSEGQGTGELFF TGTGCCAGCAGCGAAGGACAGGGGACCGGGGAGCTGTTTTTT
TRBJ2-3 NA TRBV7-9 17 TRBD2 CASSREGTSGRTDTQYF TGTGCCAGCAGCCGAGAGGGGACTAGCGGGAGAACAGATACGCAGTATTTT
TRBJ2-7 once TRBV2 14 NA CASRPPGDSYEQYF TGTGCCAGCAGGCCCCCCGGAGACTCCTACGAGCAGTACTTC
TRBJ2-1 NA TRBV5-1 20 TRBD2 CASSPVGSGGTNPWNNEQFF TGCGCCAGCAGCCCCGTTGGTAGCGGGGGGACCAACCCTTGGAACAATGAGCAGTTCTTC
TRBJ2-1 NA TRBV4-3 15 NA CASSQEGAPYNEQFF TGCGCCAGCAGCCAAGAGGGGGCGCCCTACAATGAGCAGTTCTTC
TRBJ2-4 NA TRBV7-2 16 TRBD1 CASSSPTRDSKNIQYF TGTGCCAGCAGCTCCCCCACCCGGGACAGCAAAAACATTCAGTACTTC
TRBJ1-2 NA TRBV2 15 TRBD1 CASEPQGTGVYGYTF TGTGCCAGCGAACCCCAAGGGACAGGGGTTTATGGCTACACCTTC
TRBJ2-6 NA TRBV5-1 15 NA CASSLDSSGANVLTF TGCGCCAGCAGCTTGGACAGCTCTGGGGCCAACGTCCTGACTTTC
TRBJ1-4 NA TRBV11-2 15 NA CASSPAWLGARQLFF TGTGCCAGCAGTCCGGCTTGGTTGGGGGCCCGACAACTGTTTTTT
TRBJ2-1 NA TRBV4-3 15 TRBD1 CASSQLQGYYNEQFF TGCGCCAGCAGCCAGCTACAGGGGTACTACAATGAGCAGTTCTTC
TRBJ2-1 NA TRBV5-6 15 NA CASSFEEGTYNEQFF TGTGCCAGCAGCTTCGAGGAAGGAACCTACAATGAGCAGTTCTTC
TRBJ2-3 NA TRBV5-6 15 TRBD2 CASTNSGGAGNTQYF TGTGCCAGCACCAATAGCGGGGGGGCTGGTAATACGCAGTATTTT
TRBJ1-1 few TRBV19 13 NA CASSRRENTEAFF TGTGCCAGTAGTCGCAGGGAGAACACTGAAGCTTTCTTT
TRBJ1-4 NA TRBV21-1 15 NA CASSLRGAVREKLFF TGTGCCAGCAGTCTACGCGGGGCCGTAAGGGAAAAACTGTTTTTT
TRBJ2-3 NA TRBV18 16 TRBD2 CASSPELAGGTHTQYF TGTGCCAGCTCACCAGAACTAGCGGGAGGAACTCATACGCAGTATTTT
TRBJ2-2 NA TRBV16 15 TRBD1 CASSQLPGGTGELFF TGTGCCAGCAGCCAATTGCCAGGGGGCACCGGGGAGCTGTTTTTT
TRBJ2-3 NA TRBV4-1 18 NA CASSHVTPLADTGNTQYF TGCGCCAGCAGCCATGTTACCCCCTTGGCGGATACAGGAAATACGCAGTATTTT
TRBJ1-1 NA TRBV7-9 11 TRBD1 CAADRVTEAFF TGTGCCGCGGACAGGGTAACTGAAGCTTTCTTT
TRBJ2-7 NA TRBV7-8 15 TRBD2 CASSLLKAGGIEQYF TGTGCCAGCAGCTTACTCAAAGCGGGAGGTATCGAGCAGTACTTC
TRBJ2-6 NA TRBV10-2 17 NA CASSETSLGTGANVLTF TGCGCCAGCAGTGAGACCTCCTTGGGGACAGGGGCCAACGTCCTGACTTTC
TRBJ1-2 NA TRBV19 14 NA CASTLQGQKAGYTF TGTGCCAGTACCCTCCAAGGACAGAAGGCTGGCTACACCTTC
TRBJ1-2 few TRBV5-4 15 NA CASSLFGGFRGGYTF TGTGCCAGCAGCTTGTTTGGTGGATTTAGGGGTGGCTACACCTTC
TRBJ1-6 few TRBV3-1/TRBV3-2 15 TRBD1 CASSQEPTGHSPLHF TGTGCCAGCAGCCAAGAGCCGACAGGGCATTCACCCCTCCACTTT
TRBJ2-7 NA TRBV5-6 14 TRBD1 CASSPGQGSYEQYF TGTGCCAGCAGCCCAGGACAGGGCTCCTACGAGCAGTACTTC
TRBJ1-5 NA TRBV28 14 NA CASSLSVPNQPQHF TGTGCCAGCAGTCTTTCTGTCCCCAATCAGCCCCAGCATTTT
TRBJ1-1 NA TRBV13 15 TRBD1 CASSPGTGTNTEAFF TGTGCCAGCAGCCCCGGGACAGGGACCAACACTGAAGCTTTCTTT
TRBJ2-3 NA TRBV10-1 15 NA CASSGQQETTDTQYF TGCGCCAGCAGTGGTCAACAAGAAACCACAGATACGCAGTATTTT